The following is a T cell receptor beta chain sequence with its context. The specificity of this receptor is unknown. Per-nucleotide qualities are absent, and no much larger clonotype sits a single base away. From the germline V gene (reference sequence), CDR1 is LNHDA and CDR2 is SQIVND. The CDR3, from cysteine to phenylalanine, totals 17 residues. The sequence is cut down to CDR3 DNA, 51 bases in frame from base 1. V lost 4 bases and J lost 0 bases; the stretch between them is 15 bases long. The data were produced on an Illumina HiSeq 1500. Using fastp at Q25 and MiXCR, TCRdb reprocessed the public reads and kept productive beta chains. Each CDR3 protein gets just one entry, which takes the most common genes and DNA from the rows behind it. The sample data list more than 350,000 distinct CDR3 sequences, and about a third of these were observed just once. The ten largest clonotypes hold roughly 13% of the sample.

This record belongs to a study of T cell repertoires in cytomegalovirus infection (dated by TCRdb to between 2019 and 2020). In the study overall: Donor HLA type was relevant to the analysis, as public TCR beta signatures indicated carriage of CMV infection together with the matching HLA type.

General study outcomes and caveats: In the ex vivo response, HLA-C-restricted CMV-specific TCR beta clonotypes were dominant, and in two of eight donors the single most frequent clonotype came from this HLA-C-restricted group. Cumulative frequency of public TCR beta family members discriminated carriers of CMV infection plus the relevant HLA type in this cohort and an independent approximately 400-donor cohort.

Material for sequencing was PBMCs. Rearrangement joined TRBV19 to TRBJ2-2; matching of 5 bases hints at TRBD1 as the D gene. The clonotype originates from a human donor in good health (CMV status not recorded). Some clones in this sample may be carry-over from other donors' samples. For the CDR3, the sequence is CASSTSGRTPNTGELFF. The bases are TGTGCCAGTAGTACCTCCGGCAGGACACCGAACACCGGGGAGCTGTTTTTT.